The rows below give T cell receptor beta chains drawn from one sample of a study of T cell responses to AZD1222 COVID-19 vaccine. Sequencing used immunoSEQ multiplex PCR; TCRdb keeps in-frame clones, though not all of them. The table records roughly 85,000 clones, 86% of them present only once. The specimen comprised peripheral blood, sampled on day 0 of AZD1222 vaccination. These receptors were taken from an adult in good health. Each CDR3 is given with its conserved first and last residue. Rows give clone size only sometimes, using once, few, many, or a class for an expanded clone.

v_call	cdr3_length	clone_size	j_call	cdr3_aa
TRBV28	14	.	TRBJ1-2	CASSSGDKNYGYTF
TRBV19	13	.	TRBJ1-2	CASTQDRGLGYTF
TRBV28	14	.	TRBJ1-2	CATPDRDSNYGYTF
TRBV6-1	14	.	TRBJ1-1	CASSEQGAATEAFF
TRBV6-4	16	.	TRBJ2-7	CASSDSTSGSSYEQYF
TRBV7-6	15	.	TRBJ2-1	CASSHNYAEVYEQFF
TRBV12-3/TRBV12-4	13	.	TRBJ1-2	CASSPGTSGGYTF
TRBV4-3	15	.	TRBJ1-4	CASSLGQGDNEKLFF
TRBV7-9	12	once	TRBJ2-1	CASSLRTPEQFF
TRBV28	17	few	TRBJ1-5	CASSLQGGGYSNQPQHF
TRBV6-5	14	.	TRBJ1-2	CASRPTGLVYGYTF
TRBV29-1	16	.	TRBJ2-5	CSVQASGGARQETQYF
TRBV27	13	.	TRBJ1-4	CASSFRQNEKLFF
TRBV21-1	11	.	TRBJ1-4	CASSLLGRLFF
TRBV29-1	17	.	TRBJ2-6	CSVVGRATNSGANVLTF
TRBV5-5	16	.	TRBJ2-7	CASSRKGAASSYEQYF
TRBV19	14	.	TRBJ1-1	CASSIVSGNTEAFF
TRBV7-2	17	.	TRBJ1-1	CASSPQGKLAGITEAFF
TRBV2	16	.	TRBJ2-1	CASSIQRGLSYNEQFF
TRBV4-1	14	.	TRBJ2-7	CASSPLLRGNEQYF
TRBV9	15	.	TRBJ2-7	CASSEEAGARYEQYF
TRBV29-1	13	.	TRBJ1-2	CSVRAGEGYGYTF
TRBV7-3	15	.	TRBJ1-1	CASSLVFVENTEAFF
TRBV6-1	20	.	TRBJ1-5	CASSASGGTLGVNSNQPQHF
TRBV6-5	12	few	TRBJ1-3	CATYGTGNTIYF
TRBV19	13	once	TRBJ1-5	CASSMQGNQPQHF
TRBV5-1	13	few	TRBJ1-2	CASSWGQDGGYTF
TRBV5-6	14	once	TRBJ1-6	CASSSGTPDSPLHF
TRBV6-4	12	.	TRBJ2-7	CASRPFPYEQYF